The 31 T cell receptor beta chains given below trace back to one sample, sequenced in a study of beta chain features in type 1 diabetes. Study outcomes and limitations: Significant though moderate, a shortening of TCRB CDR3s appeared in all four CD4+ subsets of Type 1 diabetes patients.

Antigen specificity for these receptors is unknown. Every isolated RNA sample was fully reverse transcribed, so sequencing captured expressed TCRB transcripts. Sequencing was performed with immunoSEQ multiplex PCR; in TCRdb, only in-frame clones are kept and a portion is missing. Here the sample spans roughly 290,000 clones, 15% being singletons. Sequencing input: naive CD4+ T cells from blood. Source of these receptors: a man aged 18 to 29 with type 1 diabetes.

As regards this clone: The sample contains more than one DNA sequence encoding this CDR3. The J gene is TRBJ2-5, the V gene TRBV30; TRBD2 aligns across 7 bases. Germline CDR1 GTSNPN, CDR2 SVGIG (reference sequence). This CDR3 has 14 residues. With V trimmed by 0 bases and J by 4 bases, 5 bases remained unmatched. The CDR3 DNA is TGTGCCTGGAGTGTTGGACCGGGGGGAGAGACCCAGTACTTC. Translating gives CAWSVGPGGETQYF.

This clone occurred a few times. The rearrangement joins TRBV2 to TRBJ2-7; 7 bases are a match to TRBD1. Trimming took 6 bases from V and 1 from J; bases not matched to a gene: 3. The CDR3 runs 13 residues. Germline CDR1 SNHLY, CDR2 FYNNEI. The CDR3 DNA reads TGTGCCAGCAGACCGGGACAGTCCTACGAGCAGTACTTC. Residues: CASRPGQSYEQYF.

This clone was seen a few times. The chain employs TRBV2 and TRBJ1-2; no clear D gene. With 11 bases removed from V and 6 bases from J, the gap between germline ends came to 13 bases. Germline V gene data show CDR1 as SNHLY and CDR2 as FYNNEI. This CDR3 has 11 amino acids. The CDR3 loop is CAALKRDGYTF. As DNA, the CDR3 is TGTGCCGCTCTAAAGCGGGATGGCTACACCTTC.

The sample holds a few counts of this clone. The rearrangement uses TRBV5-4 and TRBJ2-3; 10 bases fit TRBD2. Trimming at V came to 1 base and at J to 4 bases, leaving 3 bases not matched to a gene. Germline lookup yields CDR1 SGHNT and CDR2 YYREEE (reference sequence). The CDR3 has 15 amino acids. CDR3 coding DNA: TGTGCCAGCAGCTTGAGGAGCGGGAGGGCAGATACGCAGTATTTT. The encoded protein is CASSLRSGRADTQYF.

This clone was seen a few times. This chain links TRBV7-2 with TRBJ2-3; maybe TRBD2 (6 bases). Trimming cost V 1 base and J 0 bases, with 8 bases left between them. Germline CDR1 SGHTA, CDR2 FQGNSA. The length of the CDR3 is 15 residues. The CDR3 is CASSLVGLSTDTQYF. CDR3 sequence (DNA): TGTGCCAGCAGCTTAGTTGGACTAAGCACAGATACGCAGTATTTT. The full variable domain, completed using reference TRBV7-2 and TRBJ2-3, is GAGVSQSPSNKVTEKGKDVELRCDPISGHTALYWYRQSLGQGLEFLIYFQGNSAPDKSGLPSDRFSAERTGGSVSTLTIQRTQQEDSAVYLCASSLVGLSTDTQYFGPGTRLTVL.

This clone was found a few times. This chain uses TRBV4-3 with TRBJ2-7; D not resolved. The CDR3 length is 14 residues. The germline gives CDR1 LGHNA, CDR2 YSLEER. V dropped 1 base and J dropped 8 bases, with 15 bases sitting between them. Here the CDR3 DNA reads TGCGCCAGCAGCCAAGGGCTTCAGGATTTCAAGCAGTACTTC. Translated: CASSQGLQDFKQYF.

CDR3 nucleotide sequence: TGCAGCGTTGGGGGCAGGGGGCATTACAATGAGCAGTTCTTC. Its translation: CSVGGRGHYNEQFF. The chain combines TRBV29-1 with TRBJ2-1; 8 bases align to TRBD1. CDR1 and CDR2 (germline): SQVTM, ANQGSEA. The CDR3 runs 14 residues. The V and J ends lost 4 bases and 4 bases, in that order; junction bases with no gene match: 6.

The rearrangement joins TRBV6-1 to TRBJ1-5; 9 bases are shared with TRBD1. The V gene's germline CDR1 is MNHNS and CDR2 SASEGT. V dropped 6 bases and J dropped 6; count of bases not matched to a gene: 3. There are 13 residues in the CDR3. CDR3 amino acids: CASRGQGSQPQHF. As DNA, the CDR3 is TGTGCCAGCAGAGGACAGGGGAGTCAGCCCCAGCATTTT.

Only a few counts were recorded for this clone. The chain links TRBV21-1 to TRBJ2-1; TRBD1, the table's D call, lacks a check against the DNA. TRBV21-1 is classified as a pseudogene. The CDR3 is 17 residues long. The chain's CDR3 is CASSKEVGNRGDNEQFF. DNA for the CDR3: TGTGCCAGCAGCAAAGAAGTGGGAAACAGGGGGGACAATGAGCAGTTCTTC.

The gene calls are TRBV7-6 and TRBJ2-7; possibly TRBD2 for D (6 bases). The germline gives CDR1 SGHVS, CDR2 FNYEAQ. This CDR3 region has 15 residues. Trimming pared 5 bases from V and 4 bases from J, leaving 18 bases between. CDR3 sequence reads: CASSPGPLEGYEQYF. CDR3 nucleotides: TGTGCCAGCAGCCCCGGGCCCCTGGAGGGGTACGAGCAGTACTTC.

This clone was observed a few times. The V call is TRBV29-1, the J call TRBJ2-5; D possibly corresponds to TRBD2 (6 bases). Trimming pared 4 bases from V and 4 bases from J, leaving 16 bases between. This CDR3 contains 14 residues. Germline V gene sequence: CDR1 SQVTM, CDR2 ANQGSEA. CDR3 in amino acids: CSVGARRVRETQYF. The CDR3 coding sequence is TGCAGCGTTGGCGCGAGGAGGGTTCGAGAGACCCAGTACTTC.

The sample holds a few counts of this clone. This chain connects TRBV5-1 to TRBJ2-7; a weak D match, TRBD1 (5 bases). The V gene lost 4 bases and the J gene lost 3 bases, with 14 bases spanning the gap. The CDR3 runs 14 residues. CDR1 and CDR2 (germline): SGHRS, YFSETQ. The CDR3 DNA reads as TGCGCCAGCAGCGCGAATCAGGGTATCTACGAGCAGTACTTC. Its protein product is CASSANQGIYEQYF.

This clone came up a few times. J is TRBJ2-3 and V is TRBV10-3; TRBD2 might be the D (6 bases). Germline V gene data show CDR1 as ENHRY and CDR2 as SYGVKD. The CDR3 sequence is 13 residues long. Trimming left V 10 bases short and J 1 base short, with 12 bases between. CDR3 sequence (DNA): TGTGCCACAGGCCCTAGCGGCACAGATACGCAGTATTTT. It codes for CATGPSGTDTQYF.

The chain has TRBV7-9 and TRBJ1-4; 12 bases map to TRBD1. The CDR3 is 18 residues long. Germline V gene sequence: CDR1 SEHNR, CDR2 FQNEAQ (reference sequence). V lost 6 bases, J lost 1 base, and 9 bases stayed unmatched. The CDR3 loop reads CASSHSGTGGETNEKLFF. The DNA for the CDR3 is TGTGCCAGCAGTCACTCCGGGACAGGGGGCGAAACTAATGAAAAACTGTTTTTT.

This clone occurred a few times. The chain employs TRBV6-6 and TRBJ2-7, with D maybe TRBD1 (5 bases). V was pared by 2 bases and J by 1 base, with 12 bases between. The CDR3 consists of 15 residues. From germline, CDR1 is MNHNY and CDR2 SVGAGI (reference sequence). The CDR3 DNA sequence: TGTGCCAGCAGTTACAGGCGGCAGGGTTCCTACGAGCAGTACTTC. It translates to CASSYRRQGSYEQYF.

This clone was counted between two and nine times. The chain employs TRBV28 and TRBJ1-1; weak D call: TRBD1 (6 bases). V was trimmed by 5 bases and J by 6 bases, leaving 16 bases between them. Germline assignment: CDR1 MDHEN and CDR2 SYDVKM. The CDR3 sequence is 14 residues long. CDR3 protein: CASSPIAGVAEAFF. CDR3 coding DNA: TGTGCCAGCAGTCCCATTGCAGGGGTGGCTGAAGCTTTCTTT. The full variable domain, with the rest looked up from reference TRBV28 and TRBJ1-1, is DVKVTQSSRYLVKRTGEKVFLECVQDMDHENMFWYRQDPGLGLRLIYFSYDVKMKEKGDIPEGYSVSREKKERFSLILESASTNQTSMYLCASSPIAGVAEAFFGQGTRLTVV.

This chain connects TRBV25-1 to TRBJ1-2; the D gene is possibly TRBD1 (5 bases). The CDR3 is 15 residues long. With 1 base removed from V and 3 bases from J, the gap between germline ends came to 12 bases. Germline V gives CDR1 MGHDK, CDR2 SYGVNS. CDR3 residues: CASSELKGSHYGYTF. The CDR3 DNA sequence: TGTGCCAGCAGTGAATTAAAGGGGTCGCACTATGGCTACACCTTC.

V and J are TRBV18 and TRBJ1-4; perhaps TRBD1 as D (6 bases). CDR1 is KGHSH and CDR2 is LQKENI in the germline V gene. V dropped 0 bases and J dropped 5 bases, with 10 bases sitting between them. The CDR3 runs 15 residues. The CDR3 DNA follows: TGTGCCAGCTCACCACCGGGCCAGGGGAATGAAAAACTGTTTTTT. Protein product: CASSPPGQGNEKLFF.

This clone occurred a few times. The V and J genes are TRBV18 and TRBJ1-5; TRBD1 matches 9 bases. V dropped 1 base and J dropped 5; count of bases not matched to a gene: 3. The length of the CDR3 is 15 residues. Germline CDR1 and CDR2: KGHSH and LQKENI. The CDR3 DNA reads TGTGCCAGCTCACCACGGACAGGGGCTGATCAGCCCCAGCATTTT. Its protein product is CASSPRTGADQPQHF.

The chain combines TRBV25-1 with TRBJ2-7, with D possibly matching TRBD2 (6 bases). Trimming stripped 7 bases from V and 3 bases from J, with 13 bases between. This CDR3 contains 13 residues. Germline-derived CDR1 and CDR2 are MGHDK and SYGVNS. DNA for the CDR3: TGTGCCAGCAACACGACTAGTAACTACGAGCAGTACTTC. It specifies CASNTTSNYEQYF.

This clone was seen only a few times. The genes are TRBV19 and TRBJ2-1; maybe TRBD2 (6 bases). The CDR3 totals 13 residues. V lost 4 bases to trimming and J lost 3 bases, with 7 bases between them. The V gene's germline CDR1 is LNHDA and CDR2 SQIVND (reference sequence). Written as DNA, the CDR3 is TGTGCCAGTAGTAAGGAGGGCTACAATGAGCAGTTCTTC. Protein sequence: CASSKEGYNEQFF. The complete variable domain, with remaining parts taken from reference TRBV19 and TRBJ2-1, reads DGGITQSPKYLFRKEGQNVTLSCEQNLNHDAMYWYRQDPGQGLRLIYYSQIVNDFQKGDIAEGYSVSREKKESFPLTVTSAQKNPTAFYLCASSKEGYNEQFFGPGTRLTVL.

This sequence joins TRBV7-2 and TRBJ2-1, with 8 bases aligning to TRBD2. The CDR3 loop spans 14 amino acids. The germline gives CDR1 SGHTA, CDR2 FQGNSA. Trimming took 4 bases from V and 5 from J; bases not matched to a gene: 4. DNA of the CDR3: TGTGCCAGCAGCTCACTAGCGGTCCACAATGAGCAGTTCTTC. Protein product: CASSSLAVHNEQFF.

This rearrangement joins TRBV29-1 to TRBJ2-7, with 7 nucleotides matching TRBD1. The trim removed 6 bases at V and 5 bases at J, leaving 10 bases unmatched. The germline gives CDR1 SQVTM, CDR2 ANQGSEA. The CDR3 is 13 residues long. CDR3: CSVGTARAHEQYF. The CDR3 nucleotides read TGCAGCGTGGGGACAGCGCGGGCCCACGAGCAGTACTTC.

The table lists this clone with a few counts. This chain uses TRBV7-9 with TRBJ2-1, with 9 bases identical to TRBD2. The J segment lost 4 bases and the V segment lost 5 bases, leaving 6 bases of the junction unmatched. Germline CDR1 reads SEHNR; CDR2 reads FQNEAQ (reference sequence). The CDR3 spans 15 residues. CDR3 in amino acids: CASSVTSGEYNEQFF. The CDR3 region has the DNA TGTGCCAGCAGCGTGACTAGCGGCGAGTACAATGAGCAGTTCTTC.

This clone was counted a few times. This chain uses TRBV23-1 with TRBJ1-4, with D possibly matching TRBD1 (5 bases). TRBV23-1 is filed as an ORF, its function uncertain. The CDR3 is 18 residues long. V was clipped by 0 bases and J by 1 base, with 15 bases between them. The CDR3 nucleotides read TGCGCCAGCAGTCAATCGGGCAGGTTAAGGGGAACTAATGAAAAACTGTTTTTT. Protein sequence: CASSQSGRLRGTNEKLFF.

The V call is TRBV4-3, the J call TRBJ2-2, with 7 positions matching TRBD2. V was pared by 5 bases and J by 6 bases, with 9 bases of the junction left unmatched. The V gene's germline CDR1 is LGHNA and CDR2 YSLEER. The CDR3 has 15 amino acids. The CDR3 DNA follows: TGCGCCAGCAGCTTCCGGGACTATGCATCCGGGGAGCTGTTTTTT. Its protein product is CASSFRDYASGELFF.

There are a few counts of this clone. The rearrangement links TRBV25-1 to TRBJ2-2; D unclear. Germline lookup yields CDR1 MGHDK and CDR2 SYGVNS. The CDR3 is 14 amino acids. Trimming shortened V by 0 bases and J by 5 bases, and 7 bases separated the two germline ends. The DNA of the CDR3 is TGTGCCAGCAGTGAATATTGGGCGACCGGGGAGCTGTTTTTT. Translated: CASSEYWATGELFF.

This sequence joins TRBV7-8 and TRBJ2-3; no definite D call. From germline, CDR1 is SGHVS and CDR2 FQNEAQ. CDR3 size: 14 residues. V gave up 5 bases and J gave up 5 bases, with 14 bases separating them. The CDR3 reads CASSPMRFGDTQYF. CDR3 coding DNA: TGTGCCAGCAGCCCAATGCGGTTTGGAGATACGCAGTATTTT.

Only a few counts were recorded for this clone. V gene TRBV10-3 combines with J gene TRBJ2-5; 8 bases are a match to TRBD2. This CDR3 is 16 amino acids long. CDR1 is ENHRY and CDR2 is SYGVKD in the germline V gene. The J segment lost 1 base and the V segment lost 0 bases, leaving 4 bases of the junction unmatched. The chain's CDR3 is CAISESRGGSQETQYF. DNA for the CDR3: TGTGCCATCAGTGAGTCTCGCGGGGGGTCCCAAGAGACCCAGTACTTC.

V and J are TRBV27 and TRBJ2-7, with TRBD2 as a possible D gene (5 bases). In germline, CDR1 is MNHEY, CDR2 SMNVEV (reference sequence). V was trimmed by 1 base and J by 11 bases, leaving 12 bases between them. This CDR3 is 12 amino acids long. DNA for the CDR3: TGTGCCAGCAGTTTATTCTCGGGGAAGGAGTACTTC. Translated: CASSLFSGKEYF.

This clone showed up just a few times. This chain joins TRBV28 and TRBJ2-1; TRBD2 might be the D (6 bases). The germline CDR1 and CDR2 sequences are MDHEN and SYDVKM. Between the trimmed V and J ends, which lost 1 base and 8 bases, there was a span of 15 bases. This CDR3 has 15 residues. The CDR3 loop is CASSLLQLAGDEQFF. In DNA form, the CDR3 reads TGTGCCAGCAGTTTATTACAACTAGCCGGCGATGAGCAGTTCTTC.